Below, 17 T cell receptor beta chains from the same sample are listed, as sequenced in a study of control samples from healthy donors and cancer patients. The repertoire was sequenced with immunoSEQ multiplex PCR; TCRdb's copy has only in-frame clones and lacks some. The sample shows about 130,000 clones, approximately 92% of them seen only once. What was sequenced was PBMCs. Receptor source: a man older than 75 with head and neck cancer.

The rearrangement joins TRBV10-3 to TRBJ2-1, with 7 bases lining up with TRBD1. The CDR3 covers 14 residues. Germline V CDR1 and CDR2: ENHRY, SYGVKD. With 4 bases clipped from V and 13 bases from J, the junction kept 13 bases outside the gene matches. DNA for the CDR3: TGTGCCATCAGTGGATTCTCCGACAGGGATAACCAGTTCTTC. Amino acids: CAISGFSDRDNQFF.

This clone is a singleton in its sample. The genes are TRBV10-2 and TRBJ2-7; TRBD2 aligns across 9 bases. The CDR3 runs 15 residues. CDR1 WSHSY and CDR2 SAAADI come from the germline V gene. V trimming: 6 bases; J trimming: 3 bases; junction bases outside the gene matches: 9. The CDR3: CASSGLAGISYEQYF. CDR3 nucleotide sequence: TGCGCCAGCAGCGGTCTAGCGGGAATTAGCTACGAGCAGTACTTC.

V gene TRBV6-2 or TRBV6-3 combines with J gene TRBJ2-5; the match to TRBD2 covers 10 bases. Per germline, CDR1 MNHEY and CDR2 SVGEGT. The CDR3 has 17 amino acids. The J segment lost 4 bases and the V segment lost 0 bases, leaving 8 bases of the junction unmatched. The CDR3 loop reads CASSYSSSSGSRETQYF. CDR3 coding DNA: TGTGCCAGCAGTTACTCATCGTCTAGCGGGAGTCGAGAGACCCAGTACTTC.

As DNA, the CDR3 is TGCAGCGTTGAGGGGGAGCGCGGCGGCGAGCAGTACTTC. Translation gives CSVEGERGGEQYF. The rearrangement joins TRBV29-1 to TRBJ2-7; either TRBD1 or TRBD2 may fit D (5 bases each). The CDR3 covers 13 residues. V lost 3 bases and J 6 bases, leaving 15 bases between the germline ends. The germline V gene has CDR1 SQVTM and CDR2 ANQGSEA.

This clone was seen a few times. The chain employs TRBV20-1 and TRBJ1-2; D is undetermined. CDR3 length equals 12 residues. V lost 3 bases, J lost 7 bases, and 12 bases lay in between. From germline, CDR1 is DFQATT and CDR2 SNEGSKA (reference sequence). This chain's CDR3 is CSASWESTGYTF. The CDR3 DNA follows: TGCAGTGCTAGTTGGGAGTCGACTGGCTACACCTTC.

The chain joins TRBV6-2 or TRBV6-3 to TRBJ2-2; the D is unclear. V lost 0 bases to trimming and J lost 7 bases, with 9 bases between them. Germline V lookup: CDR1 MNHEY, CDR2 SVGEGT. This CDR3 spans 14 amino acids. CDR3 sequence (DNA): TGTGCCAGCAGTTACTCGACCAGGCTCGGGGAGCTGTTTTTT. Protein sequence: CASSYSTRLGELFF.

This chain joins TRBV5-1 and TRBJ2-7, with 9 bases fitting TRBD2. The CDR3 covers 14 residues. The germline gives CDR1 SGHRS, CDR2 YFSETQ. V dropped 4 bases and J dropped 7; count of bases not matched to a gene: 9. CDR3 DNA sequence: TGCGCCAGCAGCAATCCTAGCGGGGCCGAGGAGCAGTACTTC. The encoded protein is CASSNPSGAEEQYF.

The V gene is TRBV7-2, the J gene TRBJ1-6, with D possibly TRBD1 on 6 matching bases. Germline CDR1 is SGHTA and CDR2 is FQGNSA. Deletions cut 2 bases from V and 9 bases from J, with 17 bases between. This CDR3 contains 16 residues. CDR3: CASSLSTGSEFSPLHF. Here the CDR3 DNA reads TGTGCCAGCAGCTTATCGACAGGCTCGGAGTTTTCACCCCTCCACTTT.

The chain is built from TRBV4-1 and TRBJ1-6; 10 positions match TRBD1. Germline loops: CDR1 MGHRA, CDR2 YSYEKL. The CDR3 has 15 amino acids. Unmatched junction bases numbered 7, after V lost 4 bases and J lost 10 bases. Written as DNA, the CDR3 is TGCGCCAGCAGCCGCGGGGACAGGGGATTCTCACCCCTCCACTTT. This sequence encodes CASSRGDRGFSPLHF.

The chain has TRBV18 and TRBJ2-7, with 7 bases lining up with TRBD1. V was pared by 6 bases and J by 4 bases, with 15 bases of the junction left unmatched. CDR1 KGHSH and CDR2 LQKENI come from the germline V gene. The CDR3 totals 16 residues. The CDR3 reads CASSARSLTGLYEQYF. In DNA form, the CDR3 reads TGTGCCAGCTCCGCCCGATCTTTGACAGGGCTGTACGAGCAGTACTTC.

J is TRBJ1-5 and V is TRBV25-1; 9 bases agree with TRBD1. Germline V lookup: CDR1 MGHDK, CDR2 SYGVNS. The CDR3 is 15 amino acids. V trimming: 2 bases; J trimming: 10 bases; junction bases outside the gene matches: 9. The CDR3 DNA follows: TGTGCCAGCAGTGAAGGGGGACAGGGACTAGTCCCCCAGCATTTT. Amino acids: CASSEGGQGLVPQHF.

The gene calls are TRBV5-5 and TRBJ1-5; D gene uncertain. V shed 0 bases and J shed 6 bases, with 7 bases lying between them. This CDR3 comprises 13 residues. The germline gives CDR1 SGHKS, CDR2 YYEKEE (reference sequence). This CDR3 reads CASSLAAGQPQHF. CDR3 nucleotides: TGTGCCAGCAGCTTGGCGGCGGGTCAGCCCCAGCATTTT.

The chain couples TRBV3-1 (or the pseudogene TRBV3-2) to TRBJ1-3; D is undetermined. The CDR3 length is 14 residues. Per the germline V gene, CDR1 is LGHDT and CDR2 is YNNKEL (reference sequence). Trimming removed 7 bases at V and 0 bases at J, with 10 bases between. CDR3 sequence reads: CASTPVSSGNTIYF. The CDR3 DNA reads as TGTGCCAGCACCCCAGTGAGCTCTGGAAACACCATATATTTT.

CDR3: CATSEGLKGYTF. In nucleotides, the CDR3 is TGTGCCACCAGTGAAGGTTTAAAGGGCTACACCTTC. This chain uses TRBV24-1 with TRBJ1-2; D is unresolved. V lost 4 bases to trimming and J lost 8 bases, with 10 bases between them. There are 12 residues in the CDR3. Germline V gene data show CDR1 as KGHDR and CDR2 as SFDVKD.

The chain joins TRBV6-5 to TRBJ1-1, with D hard to call. The CDR3 length is 14 residues. V lost 6 bases and J 3 bases, leaving 14 bases between the germline ends. Germline values: CDR1 MNHEY, CDR2 SVGAGI. This chain's CDR3 is CASRLDPGDTEAFF. In nucleotides, the CDR3 is TGTGCCAGCAGGTTAGACCCTGGGGACACTGAAGCTTTCTTT.

As to this clone: Its ends do not fully match the called genes, so a read error is possible. V usage is TRBV18 and J usage is TRBJ2-5; 10 nucleotides match TRBD2. Germline V CDR1 and CDR2: KGHSH, LQKENI. This CDR3 spans 16 amino acids. CDR3 sequence (DNA): TGTGCCAGCGCACCATGGACTAGCGGAAGGGGGGAGACCCAGTACTTC. It is translated as CASAPWTSGRGETQYF.

The V and J genes are TRBV19 and TRBJ1-2, with TRBD1 matching over 7 bases. The CDR3 has 15 amino acids. CDR1 is LNHDA and CDR2 is SQIVND in the germline V gene (reference sequence). Trimming took 5 bases from V and 4 from J; bases not matched to a gene: 10. CDR3 bases: TGTGCCAGTAGTGCGCCAGGACAGGCCACCTATGGCTACACCTTC. Its protein product is CASSAPGQATYGYTF.